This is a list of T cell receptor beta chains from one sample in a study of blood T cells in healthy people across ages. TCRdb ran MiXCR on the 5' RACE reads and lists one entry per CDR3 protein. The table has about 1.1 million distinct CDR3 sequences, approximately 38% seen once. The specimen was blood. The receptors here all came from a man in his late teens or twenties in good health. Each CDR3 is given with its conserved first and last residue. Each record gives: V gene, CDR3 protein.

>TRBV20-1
CSTTGGNDNEQFF
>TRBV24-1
CATSGDRVNNEQYF
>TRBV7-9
CASSPETGLGSREQFF
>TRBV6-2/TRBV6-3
CASRGEWNQPQHF
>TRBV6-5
CASSYSRVGQEGTDTQYF
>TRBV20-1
CSARPGGSTDTQYF
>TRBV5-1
CASSLSARGGYNEQFF
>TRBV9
CASSERGLGDTQYF
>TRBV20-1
CSAKFKGRYGYTF
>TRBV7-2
CASSLGQSNEQFF
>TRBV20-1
CSASGEISDTQYF
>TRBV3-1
CASSPPAETQETQYF
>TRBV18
CASSSTAGNPEAFF
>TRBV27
CASSLVGQGRDEQYF
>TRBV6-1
CASSEASLGQGNYEQYF
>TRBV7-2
CASSLYQGYGYTF
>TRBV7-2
CASGLVELAGNNEQFF
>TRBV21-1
CASSTTGGLSYEQYF
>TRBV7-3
CASSLNGGGQGYEQYF
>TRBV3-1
CASSQQNSNQPQHF
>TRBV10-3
CAISGGTASNTEAFF
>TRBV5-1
CASSELPLAGAYEQYF
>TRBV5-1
CASGSGTASYEQYF
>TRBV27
CASSFRGSRDEQYF
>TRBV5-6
CASSWDRGDTEAFF
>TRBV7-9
CASSFEDTLNYGYTF
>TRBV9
CASSVERERLFF